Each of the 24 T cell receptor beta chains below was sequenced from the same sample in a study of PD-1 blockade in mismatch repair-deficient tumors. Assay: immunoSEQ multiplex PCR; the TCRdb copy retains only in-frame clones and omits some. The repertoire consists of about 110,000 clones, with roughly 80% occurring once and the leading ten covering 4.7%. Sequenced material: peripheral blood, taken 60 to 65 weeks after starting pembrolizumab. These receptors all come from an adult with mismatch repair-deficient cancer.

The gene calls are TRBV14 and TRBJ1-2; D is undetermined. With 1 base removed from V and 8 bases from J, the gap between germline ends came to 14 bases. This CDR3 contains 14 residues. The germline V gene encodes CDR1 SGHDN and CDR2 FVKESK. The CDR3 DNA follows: TGTGCCAGCAGCCAAGGGGCCCTCTCCCGGGGCTACACCTTC. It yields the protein CASSQGALSRGYTF.

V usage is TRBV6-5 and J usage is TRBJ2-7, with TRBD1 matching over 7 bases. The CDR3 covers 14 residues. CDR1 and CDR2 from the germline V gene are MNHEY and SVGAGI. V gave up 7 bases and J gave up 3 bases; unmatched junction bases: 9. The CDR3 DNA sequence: TGTGCCAGCAAATGGTCAGGACAGGACTACGAGCAGTACTTC. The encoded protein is CASKWSGQDYEQYF.

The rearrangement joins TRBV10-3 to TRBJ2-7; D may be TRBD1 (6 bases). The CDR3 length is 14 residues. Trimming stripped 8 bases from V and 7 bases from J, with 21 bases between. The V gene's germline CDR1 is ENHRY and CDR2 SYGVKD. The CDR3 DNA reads TGTGCCATCGATGCCGGGCCTAATAGGGGGGAGCAGTACTTC. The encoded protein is CAIDAGPNRGEQYF.

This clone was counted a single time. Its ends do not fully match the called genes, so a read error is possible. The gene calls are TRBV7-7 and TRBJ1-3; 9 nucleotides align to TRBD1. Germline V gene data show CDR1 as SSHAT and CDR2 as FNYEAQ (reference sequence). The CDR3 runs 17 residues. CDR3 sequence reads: CASSASGQGKAGNTIYF. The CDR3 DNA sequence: TGTGCTAGCAGCGCATCGGGACAGGGAAAGGCTGGAAACACCATATATTTT.

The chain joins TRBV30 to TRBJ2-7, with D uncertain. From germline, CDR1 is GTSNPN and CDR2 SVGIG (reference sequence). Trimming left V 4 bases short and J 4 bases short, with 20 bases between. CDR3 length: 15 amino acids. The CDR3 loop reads CAWTLPGSGRYEQYF. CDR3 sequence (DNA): TGTGCCTGGACGCTACCGGGCTCCGGTCGGTACGAGCAGTACTTC.

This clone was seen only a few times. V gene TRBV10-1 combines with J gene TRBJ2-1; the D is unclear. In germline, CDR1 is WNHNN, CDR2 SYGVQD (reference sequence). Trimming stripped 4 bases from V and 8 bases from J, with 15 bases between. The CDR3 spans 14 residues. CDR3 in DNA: TGCGCCAGCAGTGTTGCTCTGAAAGGGCATGAGCAGTTCTTC. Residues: CASSVALKGHEQFF.

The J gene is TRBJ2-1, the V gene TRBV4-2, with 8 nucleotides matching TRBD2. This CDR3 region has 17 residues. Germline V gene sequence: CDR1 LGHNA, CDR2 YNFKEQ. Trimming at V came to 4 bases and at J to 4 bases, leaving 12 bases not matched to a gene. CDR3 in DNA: TGTGCCAGCAGCCTAAAGACTAGCGTCTTTCTGTACAATGAGCAGTTCTTC. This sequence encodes CASSLKTSVFLYNEQFF.

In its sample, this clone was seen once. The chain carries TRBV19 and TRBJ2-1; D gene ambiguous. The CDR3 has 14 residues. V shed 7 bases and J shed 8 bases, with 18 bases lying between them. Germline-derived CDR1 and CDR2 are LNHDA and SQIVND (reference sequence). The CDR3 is CASKRSDAMDEQFF. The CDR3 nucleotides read TGTGCCAGTAAGAGGAGTGACGCTATGGATGAGCAGTTCTTC. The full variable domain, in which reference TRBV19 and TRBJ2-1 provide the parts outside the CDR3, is DGGITQSPKYLFRKEGQNVTLSCEQNLNHDAMYWYRQDPGQGLRLIYYSQIVNDFQKGDIAEGYSVSREKKESFPLTVTSAQKNPTAFYLCASKRSDAMDEQFFGPGTRLTVL.

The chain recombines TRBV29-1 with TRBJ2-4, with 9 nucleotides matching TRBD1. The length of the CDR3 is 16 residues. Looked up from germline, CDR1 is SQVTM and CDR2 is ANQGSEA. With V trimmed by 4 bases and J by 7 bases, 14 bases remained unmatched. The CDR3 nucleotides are TGCAGCGTTGTCGCTGTCCCGCGGACAGGGGTTAACATTCAGTACTTC. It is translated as CSVVAVPRTGVNIQYF.

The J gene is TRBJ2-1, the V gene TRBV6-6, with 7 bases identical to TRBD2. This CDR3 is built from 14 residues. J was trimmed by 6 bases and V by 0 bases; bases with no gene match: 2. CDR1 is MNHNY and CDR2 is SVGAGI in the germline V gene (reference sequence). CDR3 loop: CASSYSRTSNEQFF. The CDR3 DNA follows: TGTGCCAGCAGTTACTCTAGGACTAGCAATGAGCAGTTCTTC.

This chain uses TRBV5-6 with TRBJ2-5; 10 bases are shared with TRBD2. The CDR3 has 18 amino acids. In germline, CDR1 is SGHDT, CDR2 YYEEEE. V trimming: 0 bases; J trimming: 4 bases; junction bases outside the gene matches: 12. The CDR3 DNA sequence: TGTGCCAGCAGCTTGGAGGGGGCTAGCGGGAGTCGGGTAGAGACCCAGTACTTC. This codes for CASSLEGASGSRVETQYF.

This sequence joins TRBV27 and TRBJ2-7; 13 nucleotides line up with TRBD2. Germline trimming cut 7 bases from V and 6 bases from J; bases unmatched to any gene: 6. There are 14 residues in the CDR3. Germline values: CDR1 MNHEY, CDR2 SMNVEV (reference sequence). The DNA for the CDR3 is TGTGCCAGCAAAGGGGGACTAGCGGGGACCGAGCAGTACTTC. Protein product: CASKGGLAGTEQYF.

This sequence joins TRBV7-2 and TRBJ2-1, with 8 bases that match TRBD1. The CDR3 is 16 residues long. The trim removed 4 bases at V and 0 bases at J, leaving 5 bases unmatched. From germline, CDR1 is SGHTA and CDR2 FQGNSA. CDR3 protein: CASSSQTGDSYNEQFF. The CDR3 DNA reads TGTGCCAGCAGCTCTCAGACAGGGGACTCCTACAATGAGCAGTTCTTC.

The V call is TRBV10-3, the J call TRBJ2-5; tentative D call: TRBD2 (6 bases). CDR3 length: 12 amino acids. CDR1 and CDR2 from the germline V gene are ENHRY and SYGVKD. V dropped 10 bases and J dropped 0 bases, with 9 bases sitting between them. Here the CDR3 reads CATGGDQETQYF. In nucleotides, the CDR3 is TGTGCCACCGGGGGAGACCAAGAGACCCAGTACTTC.

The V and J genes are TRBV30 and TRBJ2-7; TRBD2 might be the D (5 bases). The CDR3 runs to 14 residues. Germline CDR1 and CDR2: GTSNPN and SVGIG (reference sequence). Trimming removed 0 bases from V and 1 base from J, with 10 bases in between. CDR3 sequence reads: CAWSVPRDSYEQYF. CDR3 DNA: TGTGCCTGGAGTGTACCCCGGGATTCCTACGAGCAGTACTTC. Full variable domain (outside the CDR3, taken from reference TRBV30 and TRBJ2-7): SQTIHQWPATLVQPVGSPLSLECTVEGTSNPNLYWYRQAAGRGLQLLFYSVGIGQISSEVPQNLSASRPQDRQFILSSKKLLLSDSGFYLCAWSVPRDSYEQYFGPGTRLTVT.

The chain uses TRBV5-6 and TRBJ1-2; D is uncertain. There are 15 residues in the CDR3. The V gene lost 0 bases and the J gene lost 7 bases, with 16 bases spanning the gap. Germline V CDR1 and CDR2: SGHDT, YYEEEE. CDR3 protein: CASSLVSASRGGYTF. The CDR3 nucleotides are TGTGCCAGCAGCTTGGTCTCAGCGTCCCGGGGTGGCTACACCTTC.

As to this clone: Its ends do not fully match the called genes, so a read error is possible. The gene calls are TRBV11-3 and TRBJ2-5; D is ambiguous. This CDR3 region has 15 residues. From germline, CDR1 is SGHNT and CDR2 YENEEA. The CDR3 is CASSLEGKREETQYF. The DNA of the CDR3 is TGTGCCAGCAGCCTAGAAGGGAAAAGGGAAGAGACCCAGTACTTC.

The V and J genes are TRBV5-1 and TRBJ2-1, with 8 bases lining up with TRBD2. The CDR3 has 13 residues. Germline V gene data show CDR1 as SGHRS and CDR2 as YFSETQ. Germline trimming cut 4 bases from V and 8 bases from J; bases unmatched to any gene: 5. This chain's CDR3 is CASSKRESDEQFF. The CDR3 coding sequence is TGCGCCAGCAGCAAGCGGGAGTCCGATGAGCAGTTCTTC.

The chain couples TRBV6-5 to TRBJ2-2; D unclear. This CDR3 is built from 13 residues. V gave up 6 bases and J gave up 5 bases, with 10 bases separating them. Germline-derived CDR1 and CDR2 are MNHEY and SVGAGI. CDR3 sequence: CASSKTRTGELFF. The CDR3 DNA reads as TGTGCCAGCAGCAAAACCCGGACCGGGGAGCTGTTTTTT.

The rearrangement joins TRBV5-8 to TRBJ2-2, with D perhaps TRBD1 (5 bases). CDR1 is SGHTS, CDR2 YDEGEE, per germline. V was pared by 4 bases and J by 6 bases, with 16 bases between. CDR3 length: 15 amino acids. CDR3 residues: CASSPVGVRPGELFF. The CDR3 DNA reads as TGTGCCAGCAGCCCGGTAGGGGTTCGACCCGGGGAGCTGTTTTTT.

The CDR3 DNA follows: TGTGCCAGCAGTAAAGTTGGAGCCTACACTGAAGCTTTCTTT. Translating it yields CASSKVGAYTEAFF. The chain links TRBV6-5 to TRBJ1-1, with D hard to call. The CDR3 runs 14 residues. Germline V lookup: CDR1 MNHEY, CDR2 SVGAGI. Between the trimmed V and J ends, which lost 5 bases and 3 bases, there was a span of 13 bases.

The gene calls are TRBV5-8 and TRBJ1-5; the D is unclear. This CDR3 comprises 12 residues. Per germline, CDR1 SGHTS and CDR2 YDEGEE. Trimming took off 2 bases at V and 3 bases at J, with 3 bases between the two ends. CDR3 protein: CASSFPNQPQHF. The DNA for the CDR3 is TGTGCCAGCAGCTTTCCCAATCAGCCCCAGCATTTT. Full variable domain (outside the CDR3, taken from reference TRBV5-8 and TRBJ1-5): EAGVTQSPTHLIKTRGQQATLRCSPISGHTSVYWYQQALGLGLQFLLWYDEGEERNRGNFPPRFSGRQFPNYSSELNVNALELEDSALYLCASSFPNQPQHFGDGTRLSIL.

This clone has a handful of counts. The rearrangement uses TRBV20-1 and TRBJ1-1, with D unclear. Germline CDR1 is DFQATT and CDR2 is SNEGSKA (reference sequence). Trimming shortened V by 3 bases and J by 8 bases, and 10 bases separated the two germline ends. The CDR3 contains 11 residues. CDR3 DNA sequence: TGCAGTGCTAGGGAGCGCCGGGAAGCTTTCTTT. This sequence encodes CSARERREAFF.

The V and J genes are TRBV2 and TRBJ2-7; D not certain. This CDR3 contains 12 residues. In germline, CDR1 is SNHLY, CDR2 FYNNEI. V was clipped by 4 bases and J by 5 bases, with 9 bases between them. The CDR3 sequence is CASSAWGNEQYF. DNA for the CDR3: TGTGCCAGCAGTGCTTGGGGTAACGAGCAGTACTTC. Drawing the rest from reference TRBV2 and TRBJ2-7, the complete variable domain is EPEVTQTPSHQVTQMGQEVILRCVPISNHLYFYWYRQILGQKVEFLVSFYNNEISEKSEIFDDQFSVERPDGSNFTLKIRSTKLEDSAMYFCASSAWGNEQYFGPGTRLTVT.